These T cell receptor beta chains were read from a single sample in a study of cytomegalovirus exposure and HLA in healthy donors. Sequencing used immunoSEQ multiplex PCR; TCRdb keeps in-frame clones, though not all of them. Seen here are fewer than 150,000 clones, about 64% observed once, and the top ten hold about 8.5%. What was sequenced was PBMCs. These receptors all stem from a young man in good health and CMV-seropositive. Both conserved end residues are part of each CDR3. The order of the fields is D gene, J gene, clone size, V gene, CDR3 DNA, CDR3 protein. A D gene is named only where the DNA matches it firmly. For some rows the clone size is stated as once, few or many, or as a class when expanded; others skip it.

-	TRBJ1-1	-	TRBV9	TGTGCCAGCAGCGTATTGGGGGGGCGGAGGACTGAAGCTTTCTTT	CASSVLGGRRTEAFF
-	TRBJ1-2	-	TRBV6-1	TGTGCCAGCAGTGAAGCCCAGCGTCCCACCTATGGCTACACCTTC	CASSEAQRPTYGYTF
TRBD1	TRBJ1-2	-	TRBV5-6	TGTGCCAGCAGGCGGACAGGGGGAGGCTATGGCTACACCTTC	CASRRTGGGYGYTF
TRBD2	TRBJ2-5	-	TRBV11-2	TGTGCCAGCAGCTCCCGGGGGACTAGCGGGCGGGAGACCCAGTACTTC	CASSSRGTSGRETQYF
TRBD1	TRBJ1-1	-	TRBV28	TGTGCCAGCAGTAGCAGGACAGGGTCCCACAGGGACACTGAAGCTTTCTTT	CASSSRTGSHRDTEAFF
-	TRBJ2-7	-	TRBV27	TGTGCCAGCAGGGCCTCGGGACTCTACGAGCAGTACTTC	CASRASGLYEQYF
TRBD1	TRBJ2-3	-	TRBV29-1	TGCAGCGTTCCGCCGGGACAGTCCTCTAGCACAGATACGCAGTATTTT	CSVPPGQSSSTDTQYF
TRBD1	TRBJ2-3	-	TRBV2	TGTGCCAGCACTCGACAGGGGGTGGGCACAGATACGCAGTATTTT	CASTRQGVGTDTQYF
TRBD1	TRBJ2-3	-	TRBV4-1	TGCGCCAGCAGCCAAGGTCCGGGACAGAGTACAGATACGCAGTATTTT	CASSQGPGQSTDTQYF
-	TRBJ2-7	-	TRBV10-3	TGTGCCATGGGTCCCGTCGGGTACGAGCAGTACTTC	CAMGPVGYEQYF
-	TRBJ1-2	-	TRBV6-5	TGTGCCAACAGTTCCGTAGAATATGGCTACACCTTC	CANSSVEYGYTF
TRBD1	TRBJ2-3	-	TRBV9	TGTGCCAGCAGCTCCCGGGGACAGGGGTCCACAGATACGCAGTATTTT	CASSSRGQGSTDTQYF
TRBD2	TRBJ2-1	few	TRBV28	TGTGCCAGCAGCCCCTCTACTAGCGGGGGGGGCGGTGAGCAGTTCTTC	CASSPSTSGGGGEQFF
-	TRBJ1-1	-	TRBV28	TGTGCCAGCAGTTCCAGGAGGGGCCTGAACACTGAAGCTTTCTTT	CASSSRRGLNTEAFF
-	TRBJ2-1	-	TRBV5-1	TGCGCCAGCAGCCGGACTGGGGATAGCTCCTACAATGAGCAGTTCTTC	CASSRTGDSSYNEQFF
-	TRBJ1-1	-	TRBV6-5	TGTGCCAGCAGTCCTACAGGGCGCGGGACTGAAGCTTTCTTT	CASSPTGRGTEAFF
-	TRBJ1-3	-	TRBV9	TGTGCCAGCAGCGAGATACTGGGTACGGGGAACACCATATATTTT	CASSEILGTGNTIYF
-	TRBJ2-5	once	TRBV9	TGTGCCAGCAGCGTAGTGTCCACTCCAAACAGATTCCAAGAGACCCAGTACTTC	CASSVVSTPNRFQETQYF
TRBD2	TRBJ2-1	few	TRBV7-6	TGTGCCAGCAGCTCTATTCTAGCGGGAGAGTACAATGAGCAGTTCTTC	CASSSILAGEYNEQFF
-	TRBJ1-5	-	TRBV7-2	TGTGCCAGCAGCTTATCAGGGGTTGGTCAGCCCCAGCATTTT	CASSLSGVGQPQHF
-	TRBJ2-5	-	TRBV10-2	TGCGCCAGCAGTTTTCAGGTTGAGACCCAGTACTTC	CASSFQVETQYF
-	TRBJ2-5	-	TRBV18	TGTGCCAGCTCCCCTAGATTGGCCACCCAAGAGACCCAGTACTTC	CASSPRLATQETQYF
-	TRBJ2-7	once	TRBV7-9	TGTGCCAGCAGCTCCTCCCGGGCAGGGTCCTACGAGCAGTACTTC	CASSSSRAGSYEQYF
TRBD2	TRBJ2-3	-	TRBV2	TGTGCCAGCAGTGCTCCGGGACTAGAGGCAGATACGCAGTATTTT	CASSAPGLEADTQYF
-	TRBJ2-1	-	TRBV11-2	TGTGCCAGCAGCTTGGACACCCTACTCAATGAGCAGTTCTTC	CASSLDTLLNEQFF